This record concerns one T cell receptor beta chain sequence. The antigen is undetermined. PCR involved 60 Vbeta and 13 Jbeta primers. Generated by immunoSEQ multiplex PCR, the TCRdb table keeps only in-frame clones and is missing some. The data contain about 120,000 clones, over 60% of them seen just once; the ten biggest clones take up roughly 5.8%. The data were taken from a study of cytomegalovirus exposure and HLA in healthy donors. Across the study: The roughly 100 million unique TCR beta sequences, from some 170 million T cells, were found by an earlier analysis.

The CDR3 has 13 amino acids. V lost 6 bases to trimming and J lost 4 bases, with 9 bases between them. Germline CDR1 reads SNHLY; CDR2 reads FYNNEI. Points from the study as a whole: Published work reported that the classifier diagnosed cytomegalovirus status with high specificity and sensitivity. A later analysis appeared to link common viral pathogens to several of the most significant clusters.

The chain is built from TRBV2 and TRBJ2-2; D uncertain. The origin of this receptor is a man between 18 and 35 years old in good health and CMV-seropositive. Specimen: PBMCs. The CDR3 region is CASRSEITGELFF. The CDR3 coding sequence is TGTGCCAGCAGATCAGAAATCACCGGGGAGCTGTTTTTT.